This T cell receptor beta chain derives from a study of monozygotic twins with inflammatory bowel disease. Study-wide findings and caveats: A reduction in TCRbeta diversity (inverse Simpson) was seen in IBD patients relative to healthy co-twins.

TCRalpha and TCRbeta cDNA went through two nested PCRs of approximately 16 and 10 cycles. TCRdb derives one entry per CDR3 protein from the 5' RACE reads, leaving out DNA. The listing contains around 410,000 distinct CDR3 sequences. A note on this clonotype: As yet, its antigen is unknown.

The CDR3 extends over 15 amino acids. Germline V lookup: CDR1 SGHTA, CDR2 FQGNSA. The sample comprised blood. This TCR came from a human donor with ulcerative colitis or Crohn's disease, or a healthy co-twin of an affected twin (not recorded which). The chain uses TRBV7-2 and TRBJ2-5; as DNA is missing, the TRBD2 call by TCRdb cannot be tested. The CDR3 sequence is CASSWTSGGAETQYF.